The present T cell receptor (beta chain) was sequenced within a study of cytomegalovirus exposure and HLA in healthy donors. Study information: Drawn from HLA-typed donors, approximately 86 million unique TCRs were held in an early data release.

Researchers ran the PCR with 60 Vbeta and 13 Jbeta primers. The data were produced by immunoSEQ multiplex PCR, yet TCRdb's version contains in-frame clones alone and is incomplete. Here the sample spans tens of thousands of clones, around 79% being singletons. The CDR3 contains 15 residues. Per germline, CDR1 MNHEY and CDR2 SVGAGI. Trimming pared 6 bases from V and 1 base from J, leaving 16 bases between. The source is a woman aged 40 to 55 in good health and CMV-seropositive. Sequenced input: PBMCs. The chain is built from TRBV6-5 and TRBJ2-7; D is perhaps TRBD1 (5 bases). The CDR3 DNA follows: TGTGCCAGCAGAAAAGACGACAGCCCTTCCTACGAGCAGTACTTC. Protein: CASRKDDSPSYEQYF.